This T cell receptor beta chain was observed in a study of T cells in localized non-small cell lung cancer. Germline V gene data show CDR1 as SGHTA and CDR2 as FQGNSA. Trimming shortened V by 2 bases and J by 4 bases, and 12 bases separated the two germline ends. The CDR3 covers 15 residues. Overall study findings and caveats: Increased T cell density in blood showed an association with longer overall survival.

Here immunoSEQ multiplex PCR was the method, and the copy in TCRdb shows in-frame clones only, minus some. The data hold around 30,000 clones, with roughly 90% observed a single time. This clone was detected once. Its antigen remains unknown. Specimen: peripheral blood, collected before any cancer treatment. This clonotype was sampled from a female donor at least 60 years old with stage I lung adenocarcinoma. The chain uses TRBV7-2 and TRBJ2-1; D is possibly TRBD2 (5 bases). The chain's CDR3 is CASSLSGTFYNEQFF. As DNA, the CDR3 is TGTGCCAGCAGCTTAAGCGGAACTTTTTACAATGAGCAGTTCTTC.